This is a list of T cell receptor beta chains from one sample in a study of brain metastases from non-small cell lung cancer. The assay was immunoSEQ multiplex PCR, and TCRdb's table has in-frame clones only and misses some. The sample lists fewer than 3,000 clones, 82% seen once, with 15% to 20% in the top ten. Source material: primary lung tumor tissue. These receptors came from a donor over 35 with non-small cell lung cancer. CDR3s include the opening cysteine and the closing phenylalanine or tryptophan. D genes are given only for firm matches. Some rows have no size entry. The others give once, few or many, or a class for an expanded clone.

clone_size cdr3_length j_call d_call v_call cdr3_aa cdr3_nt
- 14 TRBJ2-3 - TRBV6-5 CASRRDPRSDTQYF TGTGCCAGCAGGAGAGACCCTCGGTCAGATACGCAGTATTTT
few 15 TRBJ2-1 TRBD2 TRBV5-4 CASSLWTSGTNEQFF TGTGCCAGCAGCTTGTGGACTAGCGGGACCAATGAGCAGTTCTTC
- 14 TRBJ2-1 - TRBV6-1 CASSEIGTSNEQFF TGTGCCAGCAGTGAAATAGGGACTTCCAATGAGCAGTTCTTC
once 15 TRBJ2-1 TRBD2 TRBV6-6 CASSPGRAPYNEQFF TGTGCCAGCAGTCCCGGGAGGGCCCCCTACAATGAGCAGTTCTTC
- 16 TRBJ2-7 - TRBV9 CASSVGGSHIAYEQYF TGTGCCAGCAGCGTAGGGGGAAGTCACATCGCCTACGAACAGTACTTC
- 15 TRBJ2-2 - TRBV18 CASSPRQGNTGELFF TGTGCCAGCTCACCCCGGCAGGGGAACACCGGGGAGCTGTTTTTT
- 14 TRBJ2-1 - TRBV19 CASSIGVDYNEQFF TGTGCCAGTAGTATAGGGGTCGACTACAATGAGCAGTTCTTC
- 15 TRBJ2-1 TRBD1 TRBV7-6 CASSGRQGQYNEQFF TGTGCCAGCAGCGGGCGACAGGGTCAGTACAATGAGCAGTTCTTC
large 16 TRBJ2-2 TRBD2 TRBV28 CASRLIAGGGTGELFF TGTGCCAGCAGACTCATAGCGGGAGGGGGCACCGGGGAGCTGTTTTTT
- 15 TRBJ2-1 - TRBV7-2 CASSLRGGISNEQFF TGTGCCAGCAGCTTACGGGGCGGGATAAGCAATGAGCAGTTCTTC
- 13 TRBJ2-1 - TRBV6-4 CASSAGLYNEQFF TGTGCCAGCAGTGCTGGACTTTACAATGAGCAGTTCTTC
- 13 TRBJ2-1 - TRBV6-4 CASSEGLYNEQFF TGTGCCAGCAGTGAGGGTCTCTACAATGAGCAGTTCTTC
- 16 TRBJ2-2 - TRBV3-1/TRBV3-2 CASSQETFRRTGELFF TGTGCCAGCAGCCAAGAAACATTCCGCAGAACCGGGGAGCTGTTTTTT
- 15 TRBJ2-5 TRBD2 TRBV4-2 CASSQDKGLGATQYF TGTGCCAGCAGCCAAGATAAGGGACTAGGGGCGACCCAGTACTTC
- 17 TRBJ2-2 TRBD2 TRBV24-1 CATSNVLAEGGTGELFF TGTGCCACCAGTAACGTACTAGCGGAGGGGGGCACCGGGGAGCTGTTTTTT
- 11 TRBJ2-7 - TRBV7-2 CASSLSAEQYF TGTGCCAGCAGCTTATCCGCCGAGCAGTACTTC
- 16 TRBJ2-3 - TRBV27 CASIPVRVRCKDTQYF TGTGCCAGCATCCCAGTGAGGGTTCGGTGTAAAGATACGCAGTATTTT